This is a list of T cell receptor beta chains from one sample in a study of graft-versus-host responses after intestinal transplantation. Sequencing used immunoSEQ multiplex PCR; TCRdb keeps in-frame clones, though not all of them. Among about 89,000 clones, 94% were seen once, and the ten largest hold roughly 0.18%. Antigens of these TCRs are unknown. Specimen: unstimulated CD4+ T cells sorted from spleen or lymph node cells, collected before transplant. The receptors were gathered from a human donor who was the organ donor for an intestinal transplant. CDR3s include the opening cysteine and the closing phenylalanine or tryptophan.

>TRBJ2-7|TRBV6-5
CASSYSKRELGGEQYF
>TRBJ1-1|TRBV30
CAWSSSGGTEAFF
>TRBJ1-2|TRBV14
CASSQVPGSTYGYTF
>TRBJ1-1|TRBV6-1
CASSEFRTLNTEAFF
>TRBJ1-4|TRBV29-1
CSVVSRAEKLFF
>TRBJ1-2|TRBV27
CASSRSSPTGSNYGYTF
>TRBJ2-6|TRBV7-9
CASSIPGGAGANVLTF
>TRBJ1-5|TRBV2
CASTRDGTGSNQPQHF
>TRBJ1-1|TRBV9
CASSVTGGGTEAFF
>TRBJ2-1|TRBV7-2
CASSPTGTGGNEQFF
>TRBJ1-1|TRBV6-5
CASSYSGGGTEAFF
>TRBJ1-1|TRBV7-9
CASSEISERKNTEAFF
>TRBJ1-2|TRBV30
CAWSGIRQQYYGYTF
>TRBJ1-1|TRBV5-1
CASSYERGLGTEAFF
>TRBJ1-2|TRBV19
CASSQLGTGIYGYTF
>TRBJ2-5|TRBV6-1
CASSADGQGTQYF
>TRBJ2-5|TRBV7-6
CASSLLAGENVETQYF
>TRBJ1-2|TRBV7-2
CASSLVEGFNYGYTF
>TRBJ2-5|TRBV7-9
CASSPSRDAKTQYF
>TRBJ1-1|TRBV28
CASRDTVNTEAFF
>TRBJ1-1|TRBV6-6
CASSHRQGWDTEAFF
>TRBJ2-7|TRBV11-2
CASSSRQGDSYEQYF
>TRBJ2-3|TRBV28
CASSFQRGALTQYF
>TRBJ2-7|TRBV4-1
CASSQDYRLQYF
>TRBJ2-5|TRBV6-1
CASSRGVVETQYF
>TRBJ1-2|TRBV7-9
CASSSLRDRGGYTF
>TRBJ1-4|TRBV10-2
CASEDRGQGNEKLFF
>TRBJ1-1|TRBV2
CASSEARQPPGKPEAFF
>TRBJ1-5|TRBV7-2
CASSLIAFSNQPQHF
>TRBJ1-2|TRBV5-1
CASSGGTGDYGYTF